The rows below give T cell receptor beta chains drawn from one sample of a study of control samples from healthy donors and cancer patients. Clones were sequenced by immunoSEQ multiplex PCR, and TCRdb holds only the in-frame ones, with some missing. Of more than 140,000 clones in the sample, about 90% were seen once. Input material: blood. The receptors stem from a young man in good health. Each CDR3 is given with its conserved first and last residue. D genes are given only for firm matches. Clone sizes are given selectively: once, few, many, or a class where the clone is expanded.

cdr3_aa	cdr3_nt	j_call	v_call	d_call	clone_size
CASSEVGSDGYTF	TGTGCCAGCAGTGAAGTAGGGTCGGATGGCTACACCTTC	TRBJ1-2	TRBV28	NA	NA
CAAGDRGTDTQYF	TGTGCCGCCGGGGACAGGGGGACAGATACGCAGTATTTT	TRBJ2-3	TRBV3-1/TRBV3-2	TRBD1	NA
CASSRGWDGYTF	TGTGCCAGCAGCCGGGGGTGGGATGGCTACACCTTC	TRBJ1-2	TRBV5-6	NA	NA
CASSAEGDRENEQFF	TGTGCCAGCAGCGCCGAAGGGGATCGAGAAAATGAGCAGTTCTTC	TRBJ2-1	TRBV9	NA	NA
CASSYSGLAVETQYF	TGTGCCAGCAGTTACTCAGGACTAGCGGTGGAGACCCAGTACTTC	TRBJ2-5	TRBV6-2/TRBV6-3	TRBD2	NA
CASSQGGEWGGLLEQFF	TGCGCCAGCAGCCAAGGGGGTGAGTGGGGGGGGCTTCTGGAGCAGTTCTTC	TRBJ2-1	TRBV4-1	NA	NA
CASSAQLKGEAFF	TGTGCCAGCAGCGCTCAGCTCAAAGGGGAAGCTTTCTTT	TRBJ1-1	TRBV7-9	NA	NA
CASSYEGTEAFF	TGTGCCAGCAGTTACGAGGGCACTGAAGCTTTCTTT	TRBJ1-1	TRBV6-2/TRBV6-3	NA	NA
CASSRDRDYGYTF	TGTGCCAGCAGTCGGGACAGGGACTATGGCTACACCTTC	TRBJ1-2	TRBV2	TRBD1	NA
CARGTIAGATDTQYF	TGTGCCAGGGGGACTATAGCGGGGGCCACAGATACGCAGTATTTT	TRBJ2-3	TRBV27	TRBD2	NA
CAISPSGRGFGYGYTF	TGTGCCATCAGTCCCTCTGGGAGGGGGTTCGGCTATGGCTACACCTTC	TRBJ1-2	TRBV10-3	NA	NA
CASYSRGQGVNSPLHF	TGTGCCAGCTACTCCCGGGGCCAGGGGGTTAATTCACCCCTCCACTTT	TRBJ1-6	TRBV27	TRBD1	NA
CASSLGDRGKGYTF	TGTGCCAGCAGCTTAGGAGACAGGGGTAAAGGCTACACCTTC	TRBJ1-2	TRBV7-2	TRBD1	few
CASLIIVGTEAFF	TGTGCCTCTCTTATTATAGTAGGTACCGAAGCTTTCTTT	TRBJ1-1	TRBV6-7	NA	NA
CASSPRISYEQYF	TGTGCCAGCAGTCCCCGGATTTCCTACGAGCAGTACTTC	TRBJ2-7	TRBV6-5	NA	NA
CASSLDNLVQETQYF	TGTGCCAGCAGCTTAGACAACCTGGTACAAGAGACCCAGTACTTC	TRBJ2-5	TRBV11-2	NA	NA
CASSQRDRADTIYF	TGTGCCAGCAGCCAGAGGGACAGGGCAGACACCATATATTTT	TRBJ1-3	TRBV7-9	TRBD1	NA
CASSAGTGAYNYGYTF	TGCGCCAGCAGCGCCGGGACAGGGGCCTATAACTATGGCTACACCTTC	TRBJ1-2	TRBV5-1	TRBD1	NA
CASSPTPGAGELFF	TGTGCCAGCAGCCCCACCCCGGGGGCCGGGGAGCTGTTTTTT	TRBJ2-2	TRBV7-3	NA	once
CASSPRLAANSDNEQFF	TGTGCCAGCAGTCCGCGACTAGCCGCCAACTCCGACAATGAGCAGTTCTTC	TRBJ2-1	TRBV28	TRBD2	NA
CASSQDEAPGGYTF	TGTGCCAGCAGCCAAGACGAGGCCCCAGGGGGCTACACCTTC	TRBJ1-2	TRBV4-2	NA	once
CASSPTGAGELFF	TGTGCCAGCAGCCCGACAGGGGCCGGGGAGCTGTTTTTT	TRBJ2-2	TRBV7-9	TRBD1	NA
CASSRVGTGFEQYF	TGCGCCAGCAGTCGGGTCGGGACAGGGTTCGAGCAGTACTTC	TRBJ2-7	TRBV10-2	TRBD1	once
CASSEAEADTQYF	TGTGCCAGCAGTGAAGCGGAGGCAGATACGCAGTATTTT	TRBJ2-3	TRBV6-1	NA	NA
CASSYLQGSQFF	TGTGCCAGCAGTTACTTACAGGGGTCGCAGTTCTTC	TRBJ2-1	TRBV28	TRBD1	NA
CASSQGGLGQPQHF	TGTGCCAGCAGCCAAGGAGGGTTGGGTCAGCCCCAGCATTTT	TRBJ1-5	TRBV3-1/TRBV3-2	NA	NA
CASSLGVSGNTIYF	TGTGCCAGCAGCTTGGGGGTTTCTGGAAACACCATATATTTT	TRBJ1-3	TRBV7-2	NA	NA
CASSLFVGGLPDTQYF	TGTGCCAGCAGCCTATTTGTGGGGGGGCTCCCAGATACGCAGTATTTT	TRBJ2-3	TRBV7-2	NA	NA
CASSYGQVEAAYEQYF	TGTGCCAGCAGTTATGGTCAGGTCGAGGCCGCCTACGAGCAGTACTTC	TRBJ2-7	TRBV6-2/TRBV6-3	NA	NA
CASSSSGVRADTQYF	TGTGCCAGCAGCTCCAGCGGGGTCCGGGCAGATACGCAGTATTTT	TRBJ2-3	TRBV3-1/TRBV3-2	TRBD2	NA
CASSLRRGRGQPQHF	TGTGCCAGCAGTCTCCGCAGGGGGCGAGGTCAGCCCCAGCATTTT	TRBJ1-5	TRBV7-2	TRBD1	few
CASSYYQGTDTEAFF	TGTGCCAGCAGTTATTATCAAGGGACGGACACTGAAGCTTTCTTT	TRBJ1-1	TRBV6-5	NA	NA
CASSYEVSPLHF	TGTGCCAGCAGTTACGAGGTTTCACCCCTCCACTTT	TRBJ1-6	TRBV6-2/TRBV6-3	NA	NA
CSAGQTYGYTF	TGCAGCGCGGGACAGACCTATGGCTACACCTTC	TRBJ1-2	TRBV29-1	TRBD1	NA
CASSPPGQGSGYTF	TGTGCCAGCTCACCACCGGGACAGGGCTCTGGCTACACCTTC	TRBJ1-2	TRBV18	TRBD1	few
CASSERGQGPGELFF	TGCGCCAGCAGTGAGAGGGGACAGGGGCCCGGGGAGCTGTTTTTT	TRBJ2-2	TRBV10-1	TRBD1	NA
CASSLLTYGSPLHF	TGTGCCAGCAGCTTATTGACGTACGGTTCACCCCTCCACTTT	TRBJ1-6	TRBV7-2	NA	NA
CASSQGPGRFDEQFF	TGCGCCAGCAGCCAAGGGCCAGGGAGGTTCGATGAGCAGTTCTTC	TRBJ2-1	TRBV4-1	NA	NA
CASSPRLIRSGNTIYF	TGTGCCAGCAGCCCCCGGCTTATAAGGTCGGGAAACACCATATATTTT	TRBJ1-3	TRBV7-9	NA	NA
CASSPPGGGGEQFF	TGTGCCAGCAGCCCCCCAGGAGGGGGGGGTGAGCAGTTCTTC	TRBJ2-1	TRBV7-2	NA	once
CSVEVPGQETQYF	TGCAGCGTTGAAGTCCCAGGCCAAGAGACCCAGTACTTC	TRBJ2-5	TRBV29-1	NA	once
CASSSWGEKLFF	TGTGCCAGCAGTTCTTGGGGTGAAAAACTGTTTTTT	TRBJ1-4	TRBV27	NA	NA
CASSGVSGANVLTF	TGTGCCAGCAGCGGGGTCTCTGGGGCCAACGTCCTGACTTTC	TRBJ2-6	TRBV7-3	NA	NA
CASRLKTEKAFF	TGTGCCAGCAGACTAAAGACGGAAAAAGCTTTCTTT	TRBJ1-1	TRBV12-3/TRBV12-4	NA	once
CASSFAPYEQYF	TGTGCCAGCAGCTTTGCCCCCTACGAGCAGTACTTC	TRBJ2-7	TRBV5-4	NA	NA
CASSEGPGNTIYF	TGTGCCAGCAGCGAGGGACCAGGAAACACCATATATTTT	TRBJ1-3	TRBV7-2	NA	NA
CASSPGLSNQPQHF	TGTGCCAGCTCACCAGGGTTAAGCAATCAGCCCCAGCATTTT	TRBJ1-5	TRBV18	NA	NA
CASRQGTNTGELFF	TGTGCCAGCAGACAGGGCACGAACACCGGGGAGCTGTTTTTT	TRBJ2-2	TRBV6-5	NA	NA
CATSSEGGTDTQYF	TGTGCCACCAGTAGTGAGGGAGGGACAGATACGCAGTATTTT	TRBJ2-3	TRBV24-1	TRBD2	NA
CASSGRDYQPQHF	TGTGCCAGCAGCGGGAGGGACTACCAGCCCCAGCATTTT	TRBJ1-5	TRBV2	NA	NA
CASSLVRAGELFF	TGTGCCAGCAGCTTAGTCAGGGCCGGGGAGCTGTTTTTT	TRBJ2-2	TRBV7-2	NA	NA
CASSVAGGPPQGDTQYF	TGTGCCAGCAGCGTAGCGGGGGGGCCCCCGCAAGGAGATACGCAGTATTTT	TRBJ2-3	TRBV9	TRBD2	NA
CASSGRGGVWEVGTEAFF	TGTGCCAGCAGCGGACGCGGTGGGGTCTGGGAGGTAGGGACTGAAGCTTTCTTT	TRBJ1-1	TRBV21-1	NA	NA